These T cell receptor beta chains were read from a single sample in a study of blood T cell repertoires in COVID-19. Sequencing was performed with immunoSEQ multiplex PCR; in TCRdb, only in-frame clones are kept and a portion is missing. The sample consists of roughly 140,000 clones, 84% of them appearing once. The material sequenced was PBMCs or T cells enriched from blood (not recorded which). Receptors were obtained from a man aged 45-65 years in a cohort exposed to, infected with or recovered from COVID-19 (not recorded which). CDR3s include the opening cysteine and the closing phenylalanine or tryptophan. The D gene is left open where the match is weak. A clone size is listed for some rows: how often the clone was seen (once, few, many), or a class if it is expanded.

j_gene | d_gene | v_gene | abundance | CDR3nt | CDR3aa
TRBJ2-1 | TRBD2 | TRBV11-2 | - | TGTGCCAGCAGCTCTCCACAGACTAGCGGGAGTGGAGAGCAGTTCTTC | CASSSPQTSGSGEQFF
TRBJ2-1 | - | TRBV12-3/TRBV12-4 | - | TGTGCCAGCAGGAAGGGGTTGAATGAGCAGTTCTTC | CASRKGLNEQFF
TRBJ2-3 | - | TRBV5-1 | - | TGCGCCAGCAGCCCGGGGGGCACAGATACGCAGTATTTT | CASSPGGTDTQYF
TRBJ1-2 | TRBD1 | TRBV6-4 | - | TGTGCCAGCAGTTCCGGGACAGGAGGTGTCTATGGCTACACCTTC | CASSSGTGGVYGYTF
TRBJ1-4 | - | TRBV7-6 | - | TGTGCCAGCAGTACAGGGCTGGGTGAAAAACTGTTTTTT | CASSTGLGEKLFF
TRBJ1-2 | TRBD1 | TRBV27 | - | TGTGCCAGCAGTTTACAGTATCCTACAGGGGGACCATCTAACTATGGCTACACCTTC | CASSLQYPTGGPSNYGYTF
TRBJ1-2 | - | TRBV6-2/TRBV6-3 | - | TGTGCCAGCAGCGACACTGTCTATGGCTACACCTTC | CASSDTVYGYTF
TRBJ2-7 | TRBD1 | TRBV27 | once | TGTGCCAGCAGTCTAGGGGGCGGCGAGCAGTACTTC | CASSLGGGEQYF
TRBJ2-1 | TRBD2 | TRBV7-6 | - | TGTGCCAGCAGCTTAGTCGGGACTAGCGGGGAGAACAATGAGCAGTTCTTC | CASSLVGTSGENNEQFF
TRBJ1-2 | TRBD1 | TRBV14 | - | TGTGCCAGCAGCCAACTAACAGGGGGCGAAGATGGCTACACCTTC | CASSQLTGGEDGYTF
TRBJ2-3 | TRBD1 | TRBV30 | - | TGTGCCTACAGACAGGGGAGAACGGATACGCAGTATTTT | CAYRQGRTDTQYF
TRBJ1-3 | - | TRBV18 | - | TGTGCCAGCTCACCACAGGGGGACGGAAACACCATATATTTT | CASSPQGDGNTIYF
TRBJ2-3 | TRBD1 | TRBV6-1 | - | TGTGCCAGCAGTGCCCCTTGGTCCGATCAGGGGGCAGATACGCAGTATTTT | CASSAPWSDQGADTQYF
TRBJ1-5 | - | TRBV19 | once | TGTGCCAGTAGTATTGCTACTCATAGCAATCAGCCCCAGCATTTT | CASSIATHSNQPQHF
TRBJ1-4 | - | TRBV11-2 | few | TGTGCCAGCAGCTGGACAGCCTTTGGGGAAAAACTGTTTTTT | CASSWTAFGEKLFF
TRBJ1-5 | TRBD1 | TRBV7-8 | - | TGTGCCAGCAGCTTAGGCCAGGGGGATCAGCCCCAGCATTTT | CASSLGQGDQPQHF
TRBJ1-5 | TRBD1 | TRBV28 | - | TGTGCCAGCAGCCCCCTGGACAGGGATCGCAATCAGCCCCAGCATTTT | CASSPLDRDRNQPQHF
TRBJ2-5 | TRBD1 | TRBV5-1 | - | TGCGCCAGCAGCGAGACAGGGGGAAAGGAAAAGACCCAGTACTTC | CASSETGGKEKTQYF
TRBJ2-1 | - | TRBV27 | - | TGTGCCAGCAGTTTAACGGGTATTACCCCCTACAATGAGCAGTTCTTC | CASSLTGITPYNEQFF
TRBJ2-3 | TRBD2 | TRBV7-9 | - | TGTGCCAGCAGCTTACTAGCGGGAGGGGCAGATACGCAGTATTTT | CASSLLAGGADTQYF
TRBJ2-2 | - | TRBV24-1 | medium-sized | TGTGCCACCAGTGATTTGGGCGGTAGTACCGGGGAGCTGTTTTTT | CATSDLGGSTGELFF
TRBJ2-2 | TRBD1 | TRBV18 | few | TGTGCCAGCTCACCTATCTTCCAAGGGACAGGGGATAACGGGGAGCTGTTTTTT | CASSPIFQGTGDNGELFF
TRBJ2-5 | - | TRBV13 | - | TGTGCCAGCAGCTTCCGAGAATGGCAAGAGACCCAGTACTTC | CASSFREWQETQYF
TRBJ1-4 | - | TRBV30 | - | TGTGCCTGGAGTGTATTAGGGGACACGACAACTAATGAAAAACTGTTTTTT | CAWSVLGDTTTNEKLFF
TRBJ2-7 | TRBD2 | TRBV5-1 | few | TGCGCCAGCAGCTTATCTCCTAGCGGGAGCGAGCAGTACTTC | CASSLSPSGSEQYF
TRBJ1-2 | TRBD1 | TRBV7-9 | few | TGTGCCAGCAGCCGAGGGACAGGGAGTGGCTACACCTTC | CASSRGTGSGYTF
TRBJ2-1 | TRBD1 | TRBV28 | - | TGTGCCAGCAGTTTACACCGGACAGGGGTGGAGCAGTTCTTC | CASSLHRTGVEQFF
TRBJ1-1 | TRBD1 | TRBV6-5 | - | TGTGCCAGCAGTTACGGGACAGCGGCTAACACTGAAGCTTTCTTT | CASSYGTAANTEAFF
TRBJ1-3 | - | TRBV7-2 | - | TGTGCCAGCAGCCTGATGACAGGTCTAGGTTCTGGAAACACCATATATTTT | CASSLMTGLGSGNTIYF
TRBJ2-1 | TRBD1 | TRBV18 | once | TGTGCCAGCTCACCACCTGGACAGGGACCGTCCAATGAGCAGTTCTTC | CASSPPGQGPSNEQFF
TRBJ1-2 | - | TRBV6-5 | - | TGTGCCAGCGAGGAACCTGGGGGCTACACCTTC | CASEEPGGYTF
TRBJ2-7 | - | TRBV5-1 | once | TGCGCCAGCAGCTTGCGGCAGGGGGGCACCTACGAGCAGTACTTC | CASSLRQGGTYEQYF
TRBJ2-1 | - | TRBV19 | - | TGTGCCAGTAGCACCCAATCGAGCTCCTACAATGAGCAGTTCTTC | CASSTQSSSYNEQFF
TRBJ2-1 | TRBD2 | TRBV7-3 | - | TGTGCCAGCAGCCCGCAAAAGCGGGAGTTTGGAGGTGAGCAGTTCTTC | CASSPQKREFGGEQFF
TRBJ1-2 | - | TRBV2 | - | TGTGCCAGCAGGGCGGGGGGGCCTGGCTACACCTTC | CASRAGGPGYTF
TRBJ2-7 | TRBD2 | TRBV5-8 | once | TGTGCCAACACCCTACTAGCGGGGGACTTC | CANTLLAGDF
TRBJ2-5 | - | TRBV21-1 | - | TGTGCCAGCAGCATAGCTAGCGGGGGGTTTGGGGGAGAGACCCAGTACTTC | CASSIASGGFGGETQYF
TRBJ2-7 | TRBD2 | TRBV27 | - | TGTGCCAGCAGTTTAGTGGCGGGGGCCTACGAGCAGTACTTC | CASSLVAGAYEQYF
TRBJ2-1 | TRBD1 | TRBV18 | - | TGTGCCAGCTCGCAGGACAGGGGAGCCTACAATGAGCAGTTCTTC | CASSQDRGAYNEQFF